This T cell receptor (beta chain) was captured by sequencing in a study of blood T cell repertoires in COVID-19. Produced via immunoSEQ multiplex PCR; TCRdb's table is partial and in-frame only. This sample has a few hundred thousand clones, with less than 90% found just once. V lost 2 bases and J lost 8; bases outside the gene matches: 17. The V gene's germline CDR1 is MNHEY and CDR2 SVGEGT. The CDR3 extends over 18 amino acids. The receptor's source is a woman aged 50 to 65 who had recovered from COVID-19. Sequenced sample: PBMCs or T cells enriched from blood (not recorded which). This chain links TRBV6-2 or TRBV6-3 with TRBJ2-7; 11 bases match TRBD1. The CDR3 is CASSYTGTGGPGGLKQYF. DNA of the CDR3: TGTGCCAGCAGTTACACAGGGACAGGGGGTCCTGGAGGGCTGAAGCAGTACTTC.